Sequencing of this TCR beta chain was carried out in a study of cytomegalovirus exposure and HLA in healthy donors. Regarding the study as a whole: Association of 16,951 TCR beta sequences with HLA alleles was found at 0.05 false discovery rate in a later analysis.

This clone appeared a single time. Its matching antigen is unknown. The V end was cut by 2 bases, the J end by 8 bases, with 15 bases between. Germline CDR1 is LGHNA and CDR2 is YNFKEQ. This CDR3 contains 15 residues. The PCR made use of 60 Vbeta and 13 Jbeta primers. The method was immunoSEQ multiplex PCR; TCRdb's version includes in-frame clones alone and lacks a portion of them. Counted here are around 110,000 clones, around 75% occurring once; the ten biggest clones make up 1.6%. The sequencing input was PBMCs. The chain uses TRBV4-2 and TRBJ1-4; the D gene is possibly TRBD1 (6 bases). The source is a woman aged 18-29 years in good health and CMV-seronegative. CDR3 residues: CASSQNGQGREKLFF. The CDR3 DNA is TGTGCCAGCAGCCAAAATGGGCAGGGGAGAGAAAAACTGTTTTTT.